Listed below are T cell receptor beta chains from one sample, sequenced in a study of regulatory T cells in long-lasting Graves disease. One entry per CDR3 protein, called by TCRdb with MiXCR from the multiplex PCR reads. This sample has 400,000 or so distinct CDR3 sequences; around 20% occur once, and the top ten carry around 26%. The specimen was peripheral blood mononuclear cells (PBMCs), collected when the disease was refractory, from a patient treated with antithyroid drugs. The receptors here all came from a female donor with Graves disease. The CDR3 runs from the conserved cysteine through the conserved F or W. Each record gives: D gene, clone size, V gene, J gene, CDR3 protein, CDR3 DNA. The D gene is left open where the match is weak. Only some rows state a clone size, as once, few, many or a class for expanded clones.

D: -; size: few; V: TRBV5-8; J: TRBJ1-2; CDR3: CASSSDGPYGYTF; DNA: TGTGCCAGCAGTTCGGACGGACCCTATGGCTACACCTTC
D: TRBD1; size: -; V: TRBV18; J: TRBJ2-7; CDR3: CASSPYRGYEQYF; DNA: TGTGCCAGCTCACCTTACAGGGGTTACGAGCAGTACTTC
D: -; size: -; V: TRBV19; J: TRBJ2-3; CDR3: CATKGGQLGAGVSDTQYF; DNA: TGTGCCACCAAGGGGGGGCAGCTCGGCGCGGGAGTCTCAGATACGCAGTATTTT
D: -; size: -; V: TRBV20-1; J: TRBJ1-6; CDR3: CSAVGRRNRSPLHF; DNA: TGCAGTGCTGTTGGACGGCGTAACCGGTCACCCCTCCACTTT
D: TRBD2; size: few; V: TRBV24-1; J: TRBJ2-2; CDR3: CATITFGTSSNSANTGELFF; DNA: TGTGCCACCATAACTTTTGGGACTAGCAGTAATTCCGCGAACACCGGGGAGCTGTTTTTT
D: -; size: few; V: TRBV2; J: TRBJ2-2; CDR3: CASKGVTNTGELFF; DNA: TGTGCCAGCAAAGGAGTAACAAACACCGGGGAGCTGTTTTTT
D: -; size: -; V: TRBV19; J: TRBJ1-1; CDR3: CASSIEGSGEALF; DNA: TGTGCCAGTAGTATCGAAGGGAGTGGAGAAGCTCTCTTT
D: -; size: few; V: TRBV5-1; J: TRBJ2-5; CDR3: CASSFGHDQETQYF; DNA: TGCGCCAGCAGCTTCGGGCACGATCAAGAGACCCAGTACTTC
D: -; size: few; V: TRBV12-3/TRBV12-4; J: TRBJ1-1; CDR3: CASRRTERATEAFF; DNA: TGTGCCAGCAGAAGGACAGAACGGGCCACTGAAGCTTTCTTT
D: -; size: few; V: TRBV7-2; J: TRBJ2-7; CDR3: CASMGAGVGYEQYF; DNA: TGTGCCAGCATGGGGGCGGGAGTGGGTTACGAGCAGTACTTC
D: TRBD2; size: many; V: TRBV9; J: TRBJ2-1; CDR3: CASSVRGESYNEQFF; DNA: TGTGCCAGCAGCGTACGGGGGGAATCCTACAATGAGCAGTTCTTC
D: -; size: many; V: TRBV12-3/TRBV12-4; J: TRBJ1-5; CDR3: CASGSAGEAQPQHF; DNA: TGTGCCAGCGGAAGCGCAGGGGAGGCTCAGCCCCAGCATTTT
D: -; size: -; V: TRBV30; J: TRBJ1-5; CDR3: CACTTLGGASSNQPQHF; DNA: TGTGCCTGTACTACCTTGGGGGGGGCTAGCAGCAATCAGCCCCAGCATTTT
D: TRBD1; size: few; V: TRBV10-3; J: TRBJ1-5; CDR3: CAISEGQGAYNQPQHF; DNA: TGTGCCATCAGTGAGGGACAGGGGGCATACAATCAGCCCCAGCATTTT